The 28 T cell receptor beta chains below were found in one sample sequenced in a study of CXCR3-negative and CXCR3-positive naive CD8 T cells. 5' RACE that incorporated UMI labels was used to prepare the TRB cDNA libraries. Reanalyzing the 5' RACE reads, TCRdb keeps one entry per CDR3 protein, without DNA. This sample lists some 49,000 distinct CDR3 sequences; its ten largest clones have roughly 2.3%. Sequenced input: naive CXCR3- CD8+ T cells from blood. Subset noted: CD45RO-CCR7+CD27+CD95- naive CD8+ T cells lacking CXCR3 (TNR3-). These receptors were collected from a human donor in good health. Some clones in this sample may be carry-over from other donors' samples.

V usage is TRBV4-2 and J usage is TRBJ2-1; TCRdb's D call of TRBD2 is untestable without DNA. Germline V lookup: CDR1 LGHNA, CDR2 YNFKEQ. The CDR3 extends over 14 amino acids. CDR3 residues: CASSQPGLNNEQFF.

The chain combines TRBV28 with TRBJ2-3; the TRBD2 assignment by TCRdb is unverifiable without DNA. Germline V CDR1 and CDR2: MDHEN, SYDVKM. This CDR3 region has 16 residues. CDR3 residues: CASRPGTSGFTDTQYF.

The chain couples TRBV20-1 to TRBJ2-1; the D call of TRBD2 rests on TCRdb alone, since no DNA is present to check it. The CDR3 covers 15 residues. The germline CDR1 and CDR2 sequences are DFQATT and SNEGSKA (reference sequence). This CDR3 is CSARDVAGGDNEQFF.

The chain combines TRBV28 with TRBJ1-3. Germline-derived CDR1 and CDR2 are MDHEN and SYDVKM. The CDR3 extends over 14 amino acids. The CDR3 is CASRIGGGGNTIYF.

The chain links TRBV6-5 to TRBJ2-7; TCRdb lists TRBD2, though no DNA is available to test this call. Germline values: CDR1 MNHEY, CDR2 SVGAGI. The CDR3 loop spans 14 amino acids. The CDR3 protein is CASSYSGERGEQYF.

The chain recombines TRBV28 with TRBJ1-1; TCRdb's assignment of TRBD1 cannot be checked, as there is no DNA. Germline CDR1 is MDHEN and CDR2 is SYDVKM. This CDR3 is 16 amino acids long. The CDR3 region is CASSSPPQGLNTEAFF.

The chain couples TRBV15 to TRBJ2-1; the D gene TCRdb calls, TRBD2, cannot be checked with no DNA. CDR3 size: 13 residues. Germline V CDR1 and CDR2: LNHNV, YYDKDF (reference sequence). The CDR3 loop is CATSRRTYNEQFF.

This sequence joins TRBV27 and TRBJ1-1; there is no DNA to check the TCRdb D call of TRBD1. In germline, CDR1 is MNHEY, CDR2 SMNVEV (reference sequence). The CDR3 is made up of 14 amino acids. CDR3 sequence: CASSLGGTNTEAFF.

The chain recombines TRBV28 with TRBJ2-3; TCRdb's D call, TRBD2, is unchecked because there is no DNA. Germline CDR1 is MDHEN and CDR2 is SYDVKM. This CDR3 is 17 amino acids long. CDR3 loop: CASSPPGLVKSTDTQYF.

The chain links TRBV12-5 to TRBJ2-1. There are 14 residues in the CDR3. Germline CDR1 is LGHNT and CDR2 is FRNRAP. CDR3 amino acids: CASGQQGSYNEQFF. The full variable domain, rest sourced from reference TRBV12-5 and TRBJ2-1, is DARVTQTPRHKVTEMGQEVTMRCQPILGHNTVFWYRQTMMQGLELLAYFRNRAPLDDSGMPKDRFSAEMPDATLATLKIQPSEPRDSAVYFCASGQQGSYNEQFFGPGTRLTVL.

The chain couples TRBV9 to TRBJ2-3; TCRdb's D call of TRBD2 is untestable without DNA. The V gene's germline CDR1 is SGDLS and CDR2 YYNGEE. The CDR3 loop spans 14 amino acids. This chain's CDR3 is CASSIPQDTDTQYF.

The rearrangement joins TRBV4-2 to TRBJ2-1; with no DNA, the TCRdb D assignment of TRBD2 cannot be verified. The germline CDR1 and CDR2 sequences are LGHNA and YNFKEQ. The CDR3 is made up of 15 amino acids. The CDR3 here is CASSQGAGGSDEQFF.

The V gene is TRBV29-1, the J gene TRBJ1-4; the D gene TCRdb calls, TRBD1, cannot be checked with no DNA. Per the germline V gene, CDR1 is SQVTM and CDR2 is ANQGSEA. The CDR3 runs to 11 residues. The CDR3 protein is CSVDAQGILFF.

The chain links TRBV7-2 to TRBJ2-7; as DNA is missing, the TRBD1 call by TCRdb cannot be tested. Germline V gene data show CDR1 as SGHTA and CDR2 as FQGNSA. The CDR3 sequence is 15 residues long. CDR3 protein: CASSTYGTGGYEQYF.

The J gene is TRBJ2-4, the V gene TRBV21-1. TRBV21-1 has pseudogene status. The CDR3 consists of 11 residues. CDR3 in amino acids: CASPGENIQYF.

V usage is TRBV9 and J usage is TRBJ2-6. CDR1 and CDR2 (germline): SGDLS, YYNGEE. The CDR3 sequence is 18 residues long. The CDR3 loop reads CASSVSLTPVSGANVLTF.

This chain links TRBV29-1 with TRBJ2-1; TCRdb designates TRBD1, a call that cannot be tested without DNA. Germline assignment: CDR1 SQVTM and CDR2 ANQGSEA. The CDR3 loop spans 13 amino acids. CDR3 sequence reads: CSVLGVGKNEQFF.

The V gene is TRBV25-1, the J gene TRBJ2-7; no DNA is available, so the TRBD1 call from TCRdb remains unchecked. The CDR3 runs 12 residues. Germline V CDR1 and CDR2: MGHDK, SYGVNS. Here the CDR3 reads CASRRTGRGQYF.

The chain employs TRBV28 and TRBJ2-7; the TRBD2 assignment by TCRdb is unverifiable without DNA. Germline CDR1 MDHEN, CDR2 SYDVKM. The CDR3 contains 14 residues. The CDR3 loop is CASSFKGGVYEQYF.

The chain joins TRBV5-1 to TRBJ2-1; without DNA, the TCRdb call of TRBD1 cannot be checked. Germline values: CDR1 SGHRS, CDR2 YFSETQ. This CDR3 is built from 14 residues. The CDR3 reads CASSTWTGVNEQFF.

This chain links TRBV25-1 with TRBJ2-7; TCRdb lists TRBD2, though no DNA is available to test this call. CDR3 length: 17 amino acids. Per the germline V gene, CDR1 is MGHDK and CDR2 is SYGVNS. The CDR3 protein is CASSDSTIAGSGYEQYF.

This rearrangement joins TRBV28 to TRBJ2-7. CDR3 length equals 13 residues. Per the germline V gene, CDR1 is MDHEN and CDR2 is SYDVKM. Here the CDR3 reads CASREDTSYEQYF.

The rearrangement joins TRBV28 to TRBJ2-7; TCRdb returns TRBD1, unconfirmable since there is no DNA. The length of the CDR3 is 16 residues. CDR1 is MDHEN, CDR2 SYDVKM, per germline. This chain's CDR3 is CASSPWDRSSSYEQYF. Full variable domain (outside the CDR3, taken from reference TRBV28 and TRBJ2-7): DVKVTQSSRYLVKRTGEKVFLECVQDMDHENMFWYRQDPGLGLRLIYFSYDVKMKEKGDIPEGYSVSREKKERFSLILESASTNQTSMYLCASSPWDRSSSYEQYFGPGTRLTVT.

This rearrangement joins TRBV20-1 to TRBJ1-2; with no DNA, the TCRdb D assignment of TRBD1 cannot be verified. Per the germline V gene, CDR1 is DFQATT and CDR2 is SNEGSKA (reference sequence). This CDR3 has 12 amino acids. The chain's CDR3 is CSAGDPSYGYTF.

The V and J genes are TRBV28 and TRBJ2-2; no DNA is available, so the TRBD1 call from TCRdb remains unchecked. The CDR3 loop spans 16 amino acids. Germline CDR1 reads MDHEN; CDR2 reads SYDVKM. CDR3 amino acids: CASSLSVETGTGELFF.

V gene TRBV10-1 combines with J gene TRBJ2-1. The CDR3 totals 15 residues. Germline loops: CDR1 WNHNN, CDR2 SYGVQD (reference sequence). CDR3 sequence reads: CASSEHPSSYNEQFF.

This chain links TRBV27 with TRBJ2-7. Germline CDR1 MNHEY, CDR2 SMNVEV (reference sequence). The CDR3 spans 12 residues. The chain's CDR3 is CASGRVPYEQYF.

The rearrangement links TRBV5-1 to TRBJ2-2; TCRdb's D call, TRBD2, is unchecked because there is no DNA. The CDR3 sequence is 12 residues long. Germline V CDR1 and CDR2: SGHRS, YFSETQ. This CDR3 reads CASTSGGGELFF.